A selection of T cell receptor beta chains follows, all from one sample in a study of blood T cell repertoires in COVID-19. The data were produced by immunoSEQ multiplex PCR, yet TCRdb's version contains in-frame clones alone and is incomplete. The sample yields 150,000 to 190,000 clones, approximately 80% seen once. Input material: peripheral blood. All receptors come from a woman older than 75 with acute or convalescent COVID-19. Each CDR3 is given with its conserved first and last residue. The size of a clone is reported for some rows only, either as once, few or many, or as a class for expanded clones.

V	J	size	CDR3
TRBV30	TRBJ2-2	-	CAWSNSRSGELFF
TRBV27	TRBJ1-5	-	CASSLSGTGPQPQHF
TRBV6-4	TRBJ2-1	-	CASSVQGSYNEQFF
TRBV3-1/TRBV3-2	TRBJ1-2	-	CASSLRDSGYTF
TRBV3-1/TRBV3-2	TRBJ2-3	-	CASSQAWGHSSTDTQYF
TRBV7-8	TRBJ2-2	-	CASSLVIGGGELFF
TRBV10-3	TRBJ2-5	once	CAIRRGEGGAQETQYF
TRBV6-5	TRBJ1-5	-	CASGLRQVAQHF
TRBV9	TRBJ1-4	-	CASSSETRGGEKLFF
TRBV30	TRBJ1-1	-	CAWSGQLNTEAFF
TRBV7-2	TRBJ1-1	few	CASSLGRWEEAFF
TRBV5-6	TRBJ1-1	few	CASSWTVNKGEAFF